These 27 T cell receptor beta chains were sequenced from one sample in a study of blood T cell repertoires in COVID-19. Measured with immunoSEQ multiplex PCR; TCRdb has only the in-frame clones, and not every one. The sample carries roughly 360,000 clones, around 89% recorded once. Sample: PBMCs or T cells enriched from blood (not recorded which). The origin of the receptors is a woman in her 30s with acute COVID-19.

This clone was found a few times. The chain recombines TRBV6-4 with TRBJ1-2, with D possibly matching TRBD1 (6 bases). V was pared by 0 bases and J by 0 bases, with 8 bases between. CDR3 length: 15 amino acids. Germline V gives CDR1 MRHNA, CDR2 SNTAGT. This CDR3 is CASSDSPGANYGYTF. As DNA, the CDR3 is TGTGCCAGCAGTGACTCCCCAGGGGCTAACTATGGCTACACCTTC.

This chain's CDR3 is CAISEPPGLAGGPSGANVLTF. The CDR3 nucleotides read TGTGCCATCAGTGAGCCCCCGGGACTAGCGGGGGGGCCTTCTGGGGCCAACGTCCTGACTTTC. The chain recombines TRBV10-3 with TRBJ2-6, with TRBD2 matching over 16 bases. Germline lookup yields CDR1 ENHRY and CDR2 SYGVKD. V lost 2 bases, J lost 1 base, and 8 bases stayed unmatched. The CDR3 sequence is 21 residues long.

This clone has just one count. This chain uses TRBV5-1 with TRBJ1-5, with D perhaps TRBD1 (5 bases). Germline V CDR1 and CDR2: SGHRS, YFSETQ. The V gene lost 0 bases and the J gene lost 0 bases, with 7 bases spanning the gap. This CDR3 is 15 amino acids long. The CDR3 bases are TGCGCCAGCAGCTTGGATGGGGCTAGCAATCAGCCCCAGCATTTT. Residues: CASSLDGASNQPQHF.

This rearrangement joins TRBV27 to TRBJ2-1, with 8 bases identical to TRBD2. Germline V gene sequence: CDR1 MNHEY, CDR2 SMNVEV (reference sequence). V lost 8 bases, J lost 8 bases, and 8 bases stayed unmatched. The CDR3 has 13 residues. CDR3 in amino acids: CASAKRGSDEQFF. The CDR3 nucleotides are TGTGCCAGCGCCAAGCGGGGGTCTGATGAGCAGTTCTTC.

This clone showed up many times. The J gene is TRBJ2-2, the V gene TRBV6-4; D gene ambiguous. Germline values: CDR1 MRHNA, CDR2 SNTAGT. The CDR3 spans 16 residues. Trimming removed 0 bases from V and 0 bases from J, with 8 bases in between. Here the CDR3 DNA reads TGTGCCAGCAGTGACTCCCCTTTAGCGAACACCGGGGAGCTGTTTTTT. The encoded protein is CASSDSPLANTGELFF.

This chain joins TRBV7-6 and TRBJ1-1; D unclear. With 5 bases removed from V and 8 bases from J, the gap between germline ends came to 18 bases. The CDR3 sequence is 14 residues long. Germline V gives CDR1 SGHVS, CDR2 FNYEAQ. In DNA, the CDR3 is TGTGCCAGCAGCCTCCGAACGGGGAATACGGAAGCTTTCTTT. This translates into CASSLRTGNTEAFF.

This clone appeared a few times. The chain recombines TRBV18 with TRBJ1-3; tentatively, D is TRBD1 (5 bases). The germline V gene has CDR1 KGHSH and CDR2 LQKENI. The CDR3 spans 14 residues. Trimming stripped 8 bases from V and 0 bases from J, with 11 bases between. The CDR3 sequence is CASQDTNSGNTIYF. The CDR3 DNA follows: TGTGCCAGCCAGGACACGAACTCTGGAAACACCATATATTTT.

This sequence joins TRBV2 and TRBJ2-7, with TRBD1 matching 8 bases. In germline, CDR1 is SNHLY, CDR2 FYNNEI. There are 14 residues in the CDR3. V dropped 8 bases and J dropped 3; count of bases not matched to a gene: 9. In DNA, the CDR3 is TGTGCCAGCGAGACGGGACAGGAGATCTACGAGCAGTACTTC. It specifies CASETGQEIYEQYF.

The rearrangement uses TRBV11-2 and TRBJ1-4; 7 bases match TRBD1. V was pared by 5 bases and J by 1 base, with 4 bases of the junction left unmatched. CDR1 is SGHAT and CDR2 is FQNNGV in the germline V gene. CDR3 length: 15 residues. CDR3 in amino acids: CASSRGQLTNEKLFF. The CDR3, as DNA: TGTGCCAGCAGCAGGGGACAGCTAACTAATGAAAAACTGTTTTTT.

CDR3 amino acids: CASSSQVKITEAFF. DNA of the CDR3: TGTGCCAGCAGCTCACAAGTAAAAATCACTGAAGCTTTCTTT. This chain uses TRBV5-5 with TRBJ1-1; D unclear. Germline V gene sequence: CDR1 SGHKS, CDR2 YYEKEE (reference sequence). The V end was cut by 3 bases, the J end by 4 bases, with 13 bases between. The CDR3 is 14 residues long.

This clone is a singleton in its sample. V usage is TRBV28 and J usage is TRBJ2-7, with TRBD1 identical over 9 bases. The CDR3 runs 15 residues. V gave up 6 bases and J gave up 2 bases; unmatched junction bases: 8. In germline, CDR1 is MDHEN, CDR2 SYDVKM. CDR3 DNA: TGTGCCAGCAGAGGATTCCGGGACAGGGCCTACGAGCAGTACTTC. This codes for CASRGFRDRAYEQYF.

This clone showed up just once. V is TRBV10-2 and J is TRBJ2-7; TRBD2 might be the D (6 bases). This CDR3 has 15 amino acids. Germline assignment: CDR1 WSHSY and CDR2 SAAADI. Trimming took 6 bases from V and 0 from J, leaving 15 bases between them. This CDR3 is CASSKGRTTSYEQYF. The CDR3 nucleotides read TGCGCCAGCAGCAAGGGGAGGACAACCTCCTACGAGCAGTACTTC.

The table lists this clone with a few counts. This sequence joins TRBV4-1 and TRBJ2-7, with a possible D match to TRBD1 (6 bases). The length of the CDR3 is 12 residues. The V end was cut by 0 bases, the J end by 6 bases, with 6 bases between. CDR1 MGHRA and CDR2 YSYEKL come from the germline V gene. The CDR3 nucleotides are TGCGCCAGCAGCCAAGACAGGGGCGAGCAGTACTTC. Its translation: CASSQDRGEQYF.

V gene TRBV7-9 combines with J gene TRBJ1-3; 7 bases align to TRBD1. The germline CDR1 and CDR2 sequences are SEHNR and FQNEAQ (reference sequence). The V gene end was trimmed by 5 bases and the J gene end by 1 base; junction bases not matched to a gene: 5. The length of the CDR3 is 15 residues. CDR3 amino acids: CASSATGLSGNTIYF. In DNA form, the CDR3 reads TGTGCCAGCAGCGCGACAGGGCTTTCTGGAAACACCATATATTTT.

This chain uses TRBV7-2 with TRBJ1-1; D gene unclear. The CDR3 contains 12 residues. Germline V gene lookup returns CDR1 SGHTA and CDR2 FQGNSA. Trimming cost V 5 bases and J 11 bases, with 15 bases left between them. As DNA, the CDR3 is TGTGCCAGCAGCCGGGAAACTGTGGTGGCTTTCTTT. Its translation: CASSRETVVAFF.

This chain uses TRBV13 with TRBJ1-1; 8 nucleotides align to TRBD1. From germline, CDR1 is PRHDT and CDR2 FYEKMQ (reference sequence). The CDR3 is 12 amino acids. V gave up 5 bases and J gave up 8 bases; unmatched junction bases: 4. This CDR3 is CASSTGTGEAFF. In nucleotides, the CDR3 is TGTGCCAGCAGCACCGGGACAGGCGAAGCTTTCTTT.

The V call is TRBV2, the J call TRBJ1-6; D gene uncertain. Trimming cost V 7 bases and J 7 bases, with 11 bases left between them. The germline CDR1 and CDR2 sequences are SNHLY and FYNNEI. This CDR3 has 13 amino acids. The CDR3 DNA follows: TGTGCCAGCATGGAGACGGTCAATTCACCCCTCCACTTT. Its protein product is CASMETVNSPLHF. The full variable domain, with the rest looked up from reference TRBV2 and TRBJ1-6, is EPEVTQTPSHQVTQMGQEVILRCVPISNHLYFYWYRQILGQKVEFLVSFYNNEISEKSEIFDDQFSVERPDGSNFTLKIRSTKLEDSAMYFCASMETVNSPLHFGNGTRLTVT.

This chain connects TRBV7-9 to TRBJ2-7; tentatively, D is TRBD2 (6 bases). The CDR3 totals 13 residues. Germline values: CDR1 SEHNR, CDR2 FQNEAQ (reference sequence). Trimming removed 5 bases at V and 7 bases at J, with 15 bases between. CDR3 sequence (DNA): TGTGCCAGCAGCCACCCGGCGGGGTATGAGCAGTACTTC. It specifies CASSHPAGYEQYF.

The chain's CDR3 is CASSMGGLAGNEQFF. The DNA for the CDR3 is TGTGCCAGTAGTATGGGGGGCCTAGCGGGCAATGAGCAGTTCTTC. The rearrangement uses TRBV19 and TRBJ2-1; TRBD2 agrees at 8 bases. CDR3 size: 15 residues. The ends lost 3 bases at V and 6 bases at J; junction bases unmatched: 7. The germline V gene encodes CDR1 LNHDA and CDR2 SQIVND (reference sequence).

The V call is TRBV10-1, the J call TRBJ2-1, with TRBD2 matching over 10 bases. The CDR3 length is 14 residues. V dropped 4 bases and J dropped 6; count of bases not matched to a gene: 3. Germline values: CDR1 WNHNN, CDR2 SYGVQD (reference sequence). The CDR3 DNA is TGCGCCAGCAGTGCGGCTAGCGGGGGCAATGAGCAGTTCTTC. Its protein is CASSAASGGNEQFF.

V and J are TRBV15 and TRBJ2-5; TRBD2 might be the D (6 bases). V lost 5 bases and J 3 bases, leaving 13 bases between the germline ends. The length of the CDR3 is 14 residues. Germline CDR1 and CDR2: LNHNV and YYDKDF (reference sequence). As DNA, the CDR3 is TGTGCCACCAGCGGACGGGACTTCGAAGAGACCCAGTACTTC. Protein sequence: CATSGRDFEETQYF. Full variable domain (rest looked up from reference TRBV15 and TRBJ2-5): DAMVIQNPRYQVTQFGKPVTLSCSQTLNHNVMYWYQQKSSQAPKLLFHYYDKDFNNEADTPDNFQSRRPNTSFCFLDIRSPGLGDTAMYLCATSGRDFEETQYFGPGTRLLVL.

The chain links TRBV29-1 to TRBJ1-1; 8 bases are a match to TRBD1. Germline CDR1 reads SQVTM; CDR2 reads ANQGSEA. V lost 0 bases, J lost 0 bases, and 12 bases stayed unmatched. The CDR3 runs 18 residues. The chain's CDR3 is CSVEDIGRGQNMNTEAFF. In DNA, the CDR3 is TGCAGCGTTGAAGATATTGGCAGGGGGCAAAACATGAACACTGAAGCTTTCTTT.

This sequence joins TRBV12-3 or TRBV12-4 and TRBJ1-4, with D tentatively TRBD1 (6 bases). Trimming shortened V by 6 bases and J by 8 bases, and 10 bases separated the two germline ends. The CDR3 totals 12 residues. The CDR3 sequence: CASSQDSEKLFF. The CDR3, as DNA: TGTGCCAGCAGCCAGGACAGCGAAAAACTGTTTTTT.

The rearrangement uses TRBV7-7 and TRBJ2-7; TRBD1 matches at 7 bases. Per the germline V gene, CDR1 is SSHAT and CDR2 is FNYEAQ (reference sequence). V trimming: 0 bases; J trimming: 4 bases; junction bases outside the gene matches: 6. The CDR3 spans 15 residues. The CDR3 loop reads CASSLAGTEGYEQYF. The CDR3 region has the DNA TGTGCCAGCAGCTTAGCCGGGACAGAAGGGTACGAGCAGTACTTC.

The rearrangement uses TRBV11-2 and TRBJ2-7, with D possibly TRBD2 on 6 matching bases. Trimming stripped 4 bases from V and 8 bases from J, with 15 bases between. The germline V gene has CDR1 SGHAT and CDR2 FQNNGV. CDR3 length equals 13 residues. The CDR3 DNA reads as TGTGCCAGCAGCTGGTTTGGCGGGGAACAGCAGTACTTC. As protein: CASSWFGGEQQYF. The full variable domain, its missing parts supplied by reference TRBV11-2 and TRBJ2-7, is EAGVAQSPRYKIIEKRQSVAFWCNPISGHATLYWYQQILGQGPKLLIQFQNNGVVDDSQLPKDRFSAERLKGVDSTLKIQPAKLEDSAVYLCASSWFGGEQQYFGPGTRLTVT.

Only a few counts were recorded for this clone. The sample contains more than one DNA sequence encoding this CDR3. The gene calls are TRBV4-3 and TRBJ2-1; 10 bases are a match to TRBD2. This CDR3 spans 15 amino acids. CDR1 is LGHNA, CDR2 YSLEER, per germline. V lost 3 bases, J lost 2 bases, and 1 base stayed unmatched. CDR3: CASSHSGGAYNEQFF. In DNA, the CDR3 is TGCGCCAGCAGCCACAGCGGGGGGGCCTACAATGAGCAGTTCTTC.

The genes are TRBV11-2 and TRBJ2-1; 8 positions match TRBD2. Germline trimming cut 1 base from V and 3 bases from J; bases unmatched to any gene: 2. Per the germline V gene, CDR1 is SGHAT and CDR2 is FQNNGV. The CDR3 length is 15 residues. The CDR3 bases are TGTGCCAGCAGCTTAGTGAGCGGGGGCTACAATGAGCAGTTCTTC. Its translation is CASSLVSGGYNEQFF.